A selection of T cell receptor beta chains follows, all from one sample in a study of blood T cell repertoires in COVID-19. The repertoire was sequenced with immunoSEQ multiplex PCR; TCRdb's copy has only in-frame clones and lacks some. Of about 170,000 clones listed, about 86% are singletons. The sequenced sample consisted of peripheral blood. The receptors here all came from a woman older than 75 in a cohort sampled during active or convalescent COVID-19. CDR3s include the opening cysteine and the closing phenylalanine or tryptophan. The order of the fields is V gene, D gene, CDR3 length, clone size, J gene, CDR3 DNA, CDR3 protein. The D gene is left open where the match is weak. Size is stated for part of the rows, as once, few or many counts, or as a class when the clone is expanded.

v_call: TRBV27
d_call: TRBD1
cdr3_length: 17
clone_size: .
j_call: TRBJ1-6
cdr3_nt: TGTGCCAGCAGCCTTCGGACAGGACTAATCTATAATTCACCCCTCCACTTT
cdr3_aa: CASSLRTGLIYNSPLHF

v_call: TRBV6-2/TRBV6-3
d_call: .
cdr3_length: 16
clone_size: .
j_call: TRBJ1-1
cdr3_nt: TGTGCCAGCAGTTACTTATTCGGGGAAGTGAACACTGAAGCTTTCTTT
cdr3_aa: CASSYLFGEVNTEAFF

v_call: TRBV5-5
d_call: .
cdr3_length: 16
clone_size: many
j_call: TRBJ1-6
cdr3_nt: TGTGCCAGCACCGATTTGGGCTCTGCGAATAATTCACCCCTCCACTTT
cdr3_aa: CASTDLGSANNSPLHF

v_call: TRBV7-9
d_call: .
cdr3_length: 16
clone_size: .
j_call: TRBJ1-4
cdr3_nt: TGTGCCAGCAGCTGGTGGGCCCCCGGACAACCTGAAAAACTGTTTTTT
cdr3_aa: CASSWWAPGQPEKLFF

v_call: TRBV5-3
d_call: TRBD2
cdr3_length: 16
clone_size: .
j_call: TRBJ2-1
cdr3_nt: TGTGCCAGAAGCTTGTCCAGCGGGAGGTCGATAAATGAGCAGTTCTTC
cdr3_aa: CARSLSSGRSINEQFF

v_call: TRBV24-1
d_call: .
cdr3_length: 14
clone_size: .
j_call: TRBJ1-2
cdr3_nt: TGTGCCACCAGTGATCCTACAGGGTTCTATGGCTACACCTTC
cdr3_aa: CATSDPTGFYGYTF

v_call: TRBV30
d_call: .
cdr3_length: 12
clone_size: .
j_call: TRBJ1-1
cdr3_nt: TGTGCCTGGAGTGGACAGTACACTGAAGCTTTCTTT
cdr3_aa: CAWSGQYTEAFF

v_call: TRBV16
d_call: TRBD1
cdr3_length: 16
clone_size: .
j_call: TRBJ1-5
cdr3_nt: TGTGCCAGCAGCCCCGGGACAGGGCAGACGAATCAGCCCCAGCATTTT
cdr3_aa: CASSPGTGQTNQPQHF

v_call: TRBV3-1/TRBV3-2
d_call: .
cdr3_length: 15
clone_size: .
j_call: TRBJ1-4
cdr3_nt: TGTGCCAGCAGCCCATCGGTAGGAGGTTATGAAAAACTGTTTTTT
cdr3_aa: CASSPSVGGYEKLFF

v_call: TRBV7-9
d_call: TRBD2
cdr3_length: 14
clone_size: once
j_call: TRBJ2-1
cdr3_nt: TGTGCCAGCAGCGTTAGCGGGAGGGTTATTGAGCAGTTCTTC
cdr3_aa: CASSVSGRVIEQFF

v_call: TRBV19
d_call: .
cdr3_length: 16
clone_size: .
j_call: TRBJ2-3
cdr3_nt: TGTGCCAGTACCCTAAGAGGCAGGGGGGACACAGATACGCAGTATTTT
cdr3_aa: CASTLRGRGDTDTQYF

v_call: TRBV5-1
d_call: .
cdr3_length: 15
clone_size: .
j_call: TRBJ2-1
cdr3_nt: TGCGCCAGCAGCTTTCGGGACACCCAATACAATGAGCAGTTCTTC
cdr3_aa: CASSFRDTQYNEQFF

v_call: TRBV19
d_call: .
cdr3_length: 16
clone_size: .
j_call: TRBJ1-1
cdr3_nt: TGTGCCAGTAGTATAGTCGGCAGGGGATCAAACACTGAAGCTTTCTTT
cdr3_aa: CASSIVGRGSNTEAFF

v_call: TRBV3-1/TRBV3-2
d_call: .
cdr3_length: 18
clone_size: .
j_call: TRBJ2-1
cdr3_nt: TGTGCCAGCAGCCAACCCTACGGTGGCCCTAGCTCCTACAATGAGCAGTTCTTC
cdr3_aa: CASSQPYGGPSSYNEQFF